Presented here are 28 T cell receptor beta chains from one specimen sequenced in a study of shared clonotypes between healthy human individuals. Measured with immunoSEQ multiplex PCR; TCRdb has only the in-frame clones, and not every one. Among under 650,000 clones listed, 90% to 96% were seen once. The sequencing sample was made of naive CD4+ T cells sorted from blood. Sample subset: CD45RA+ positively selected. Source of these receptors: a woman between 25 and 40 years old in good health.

CDR3 DNA sequence: TGTGCCAGCAGCTTAACGTCGGGGGGAGATACGCAGTATTTT. Protein product: CASSLTSGGDTQYF. The rearrangement joins TRBV7-3 to TRBJ2-3; 7 positions match TRBD2. The ends lost 0 bases at V and 5 bases at J; junction bases unmatched: 2. The CDR3 length is 14 residues. Germline V gene data show CDR1 as SGHTA and CDR2 as FQGTGA.

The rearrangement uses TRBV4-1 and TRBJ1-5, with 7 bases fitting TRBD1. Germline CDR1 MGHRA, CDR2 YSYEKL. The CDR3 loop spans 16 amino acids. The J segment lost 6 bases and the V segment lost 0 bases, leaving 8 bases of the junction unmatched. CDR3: CASSQENRGWGQPQHF. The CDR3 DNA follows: TGCGCCAGCAGCCAAGAGAACAGGGGATGGGGTCAGCCCCAGCATTTT.

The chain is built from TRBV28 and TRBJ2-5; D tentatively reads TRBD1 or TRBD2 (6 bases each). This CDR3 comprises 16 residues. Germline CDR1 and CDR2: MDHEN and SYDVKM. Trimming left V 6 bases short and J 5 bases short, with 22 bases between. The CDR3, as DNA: TGTGCCAGCAGCTGGGGGGCTAGCGACATAGGGGAGACCCAGTACTTC. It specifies CASSWGASDIGETQYF.

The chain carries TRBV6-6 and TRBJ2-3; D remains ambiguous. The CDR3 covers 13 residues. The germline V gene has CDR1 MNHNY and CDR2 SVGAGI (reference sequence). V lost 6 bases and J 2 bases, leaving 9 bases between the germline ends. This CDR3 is CASRNPPTDTQYF. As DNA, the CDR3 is TGTGCCAGCAGGAACCCCCCCACAGATACGCAGTATTTT.

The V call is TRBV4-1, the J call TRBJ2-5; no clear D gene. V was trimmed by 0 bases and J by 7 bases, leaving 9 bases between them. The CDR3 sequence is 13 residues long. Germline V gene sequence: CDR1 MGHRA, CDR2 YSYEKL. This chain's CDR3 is CASSQDPIGTQYF. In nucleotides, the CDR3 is TGCGCCAGCAGCCAAGACCCCATAGGGACCCAGTACTTC.

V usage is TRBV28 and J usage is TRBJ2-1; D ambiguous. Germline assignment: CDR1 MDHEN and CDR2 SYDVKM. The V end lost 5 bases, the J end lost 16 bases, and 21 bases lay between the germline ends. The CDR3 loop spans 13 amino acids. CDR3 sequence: CASSLYSSGPAFF. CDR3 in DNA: TGTGCCAGCAGTCTATACAGCTCCGGGCCCGCATTCTTC.

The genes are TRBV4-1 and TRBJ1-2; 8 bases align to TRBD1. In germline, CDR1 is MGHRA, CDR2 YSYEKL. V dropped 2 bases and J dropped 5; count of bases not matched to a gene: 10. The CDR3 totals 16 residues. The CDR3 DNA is TGCGCCAGCAGCCAACTGACAGGGGCTGACGGGTATGGCTACACCTTC. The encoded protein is CASSQLTGADGYGYTF.

This chain's CDR3 is CASSPGSSGANVLTF. DNA for the CDR3: TGTGCCAGCAGCCCAGGTTCCTCTGGGGCCAACGTCCTGACTTTC. The chain carries TRBV7-9 and TRBJ2-6, with unresolved D. CDR1 is SEHNR, CDR2 FQNEAQ, per germline (reference sequence). Trimming left V 5 bases short and J 0 bases short, with 8 bases between. The CDR3 is 15 residues long.

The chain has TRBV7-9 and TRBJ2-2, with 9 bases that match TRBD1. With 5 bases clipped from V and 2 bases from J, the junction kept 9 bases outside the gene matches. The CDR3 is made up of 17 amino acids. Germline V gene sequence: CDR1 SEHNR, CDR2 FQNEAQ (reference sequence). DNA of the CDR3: TGTGCCAGCAGCCACCCCCGGGACAGGGCAAACACCGGGGAGCTGTTTTTT. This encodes CASSHPRDRANTGELFF.

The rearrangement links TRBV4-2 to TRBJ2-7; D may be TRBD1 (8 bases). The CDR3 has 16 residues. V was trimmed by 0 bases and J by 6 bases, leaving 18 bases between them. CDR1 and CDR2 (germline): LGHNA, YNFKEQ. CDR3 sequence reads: CASSQEGGQGAFEQYF. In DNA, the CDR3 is TGTGCCAGCAGCCAAGAGGGAGGGCAGGGGGCGTTCGAGCAGTACTTC.

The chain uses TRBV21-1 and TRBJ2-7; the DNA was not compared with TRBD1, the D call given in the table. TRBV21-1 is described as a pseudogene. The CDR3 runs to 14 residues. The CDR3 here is CASRKGQGIYEQYF. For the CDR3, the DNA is TGTGCCAGCAGAAAGGGGCAGGGGATCTACGAGCAGTACTTC.

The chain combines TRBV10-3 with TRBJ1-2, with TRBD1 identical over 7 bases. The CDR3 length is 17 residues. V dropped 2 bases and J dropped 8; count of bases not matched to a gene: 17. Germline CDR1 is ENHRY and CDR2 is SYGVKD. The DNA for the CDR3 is TGTGCCATCAGTGAGGCCCAGCCGTGGACAGGCGGTGGCGGCTACACCTTC. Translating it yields CAISEAQPWTGGGGYTF.

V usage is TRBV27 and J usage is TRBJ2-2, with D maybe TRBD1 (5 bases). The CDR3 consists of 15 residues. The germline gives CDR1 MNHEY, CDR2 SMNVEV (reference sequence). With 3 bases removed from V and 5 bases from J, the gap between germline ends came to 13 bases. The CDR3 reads CASSFLGAGTGELFF. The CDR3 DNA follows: TGTGCCAGCAGTTTTCTTGGGGCTGGGACCGGGGAGCTGTTTTTT.

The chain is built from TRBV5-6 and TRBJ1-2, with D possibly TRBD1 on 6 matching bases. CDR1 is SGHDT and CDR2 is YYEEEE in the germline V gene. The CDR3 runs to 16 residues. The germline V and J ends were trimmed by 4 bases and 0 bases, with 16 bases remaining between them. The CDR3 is CASSPTGIRANYGYTF. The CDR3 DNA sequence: TGTGCCAGCAGCCCCACAGGGATTCGGGCTAACTATGGCTACACCTTC.

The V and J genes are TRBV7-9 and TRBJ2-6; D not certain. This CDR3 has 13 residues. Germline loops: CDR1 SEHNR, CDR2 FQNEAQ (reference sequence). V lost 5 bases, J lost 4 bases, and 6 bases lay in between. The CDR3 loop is CASSLLGANVLTF. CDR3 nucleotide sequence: TGTGCCAGCAGCCTGCTGGGGGCCAACGTCCTGACTTTC.

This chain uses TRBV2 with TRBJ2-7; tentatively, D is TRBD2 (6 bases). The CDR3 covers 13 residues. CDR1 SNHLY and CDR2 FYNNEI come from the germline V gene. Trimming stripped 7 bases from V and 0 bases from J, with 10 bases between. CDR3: CASTGSFSYEQYF. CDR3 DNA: TGTGCCAGCACCGGGAGCTTCTCCTACGAGCAGTACTTC.

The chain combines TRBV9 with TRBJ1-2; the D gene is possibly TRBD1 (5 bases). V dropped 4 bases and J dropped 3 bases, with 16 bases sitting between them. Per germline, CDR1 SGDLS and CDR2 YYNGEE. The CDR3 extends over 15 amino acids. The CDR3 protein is CASSTSPGLDYGYTF. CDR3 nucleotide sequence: TGTGCCAGCAGCACCAGTCCGGGACTAGACTATGGCTACACCTTC.

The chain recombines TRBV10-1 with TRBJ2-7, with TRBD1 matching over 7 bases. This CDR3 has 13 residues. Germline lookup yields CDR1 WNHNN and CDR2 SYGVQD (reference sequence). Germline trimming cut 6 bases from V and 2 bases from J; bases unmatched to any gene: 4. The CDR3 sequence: CASSPGTAYEQYF. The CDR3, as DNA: TGCGCCAGCAGCCCCGGGACAGCCTACGAGCAGTACTTC.

Here the CDR3 reads CASSLGTGTLFGSGNTIYF. The CDR3 DNA reads as TGCGCCAGCAGCCTAGGGACAGGTACCCTGTTTGGTTCTGGAAACACCATATATTTT. The chain couples TRBV4-1 to TRBJ1-3, with 8 bases lining up with TRBD1. Germline V gene sequence: CDR1 MGHRA, CDR2 YSYEKL. This CDR3 has 19 residues. V dropped 4 bases and J dropped 1; count of bases not matched to a gene: 15.

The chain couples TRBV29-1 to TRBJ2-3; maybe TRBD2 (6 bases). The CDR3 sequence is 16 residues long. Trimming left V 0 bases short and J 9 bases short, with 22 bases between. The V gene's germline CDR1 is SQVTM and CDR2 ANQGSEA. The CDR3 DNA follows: TGCAGCGTTGAAGATAGTCTAGCGTGGGAGTTCGGGACGCAGTATTTT. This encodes CSVEDSLAWEFGTQYF.

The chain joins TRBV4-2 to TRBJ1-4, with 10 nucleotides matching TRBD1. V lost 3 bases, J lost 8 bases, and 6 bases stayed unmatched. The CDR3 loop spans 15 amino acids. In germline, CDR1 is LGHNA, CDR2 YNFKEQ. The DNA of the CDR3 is TGTGCCAGCAGCCACGGGGGACAGGGGAAGGAAAAACTGTTTTTT. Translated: CASSHGGQGKEKLFF.

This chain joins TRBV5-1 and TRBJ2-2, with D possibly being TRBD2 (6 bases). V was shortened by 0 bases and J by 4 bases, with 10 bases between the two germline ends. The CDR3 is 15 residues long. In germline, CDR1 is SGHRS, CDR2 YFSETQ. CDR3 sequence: CASSLVGGSTGELFF. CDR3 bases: TGCGCCAGCAGCTTGGTGGGAGGAAGCACCGGGGAGCTGTTTTTT.

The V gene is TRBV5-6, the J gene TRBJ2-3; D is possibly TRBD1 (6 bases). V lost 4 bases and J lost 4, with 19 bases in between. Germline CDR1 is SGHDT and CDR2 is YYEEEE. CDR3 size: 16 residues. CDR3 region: CASSALTGNGPDTQYF. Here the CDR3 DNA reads TGTGCCAGCAGCGCACTGACAGGTAACGGGCCAGATACGCAGTATTTT.

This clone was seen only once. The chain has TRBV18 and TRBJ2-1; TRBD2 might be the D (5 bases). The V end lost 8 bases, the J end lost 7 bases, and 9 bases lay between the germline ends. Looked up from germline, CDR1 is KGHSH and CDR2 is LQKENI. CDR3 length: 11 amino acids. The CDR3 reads CASTRTNEQFF. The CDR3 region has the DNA TGTGCCAGCACCCGGACTAATGAGCAGTTCTTC.

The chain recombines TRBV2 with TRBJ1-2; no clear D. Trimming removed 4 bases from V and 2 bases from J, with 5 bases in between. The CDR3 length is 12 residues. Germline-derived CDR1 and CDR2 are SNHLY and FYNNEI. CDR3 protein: CASSADNYGYTF. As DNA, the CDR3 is TGTGCCAGCAGTGCAGACAACTATGGCTACACCTTC.

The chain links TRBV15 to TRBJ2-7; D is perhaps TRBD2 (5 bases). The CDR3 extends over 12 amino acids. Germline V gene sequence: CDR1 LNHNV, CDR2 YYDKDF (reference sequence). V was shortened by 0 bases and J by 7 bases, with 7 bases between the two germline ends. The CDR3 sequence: CATSRDWREQYF. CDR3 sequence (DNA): TGTGCCACCAGCAGAGATTGGAGGGAGCAGTACTTC.

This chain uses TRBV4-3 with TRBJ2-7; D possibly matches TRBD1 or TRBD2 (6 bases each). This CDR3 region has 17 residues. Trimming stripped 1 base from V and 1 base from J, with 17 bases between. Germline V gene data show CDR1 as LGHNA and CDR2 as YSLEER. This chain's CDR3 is CASSQAPGAGQSYEQYF. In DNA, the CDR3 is TGCGCCAGCAGCCAAGCCCCGGGGGCGGGCCAATCCTACGAGCAGTACTTC.

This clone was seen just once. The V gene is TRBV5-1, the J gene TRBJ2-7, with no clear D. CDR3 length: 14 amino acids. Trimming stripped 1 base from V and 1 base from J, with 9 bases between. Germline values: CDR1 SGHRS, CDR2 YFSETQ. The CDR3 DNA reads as TGCGCCAGCAGCTTGTTAGGTAGATCCTACGAGCAGTACTTC. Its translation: CASSLLGRSYEQYF.